This TCR beta chain was profiled in a study of read filtering for tumor transcriptome and immune sequencing. The CDR3 has 16 amino acids. Germline loops: CDR1 LNHNV, CDR2 YYDKDF (reference sequence). The J segment lost 3 bases and the V segment lost 3 bases, leaving 6 bases of the junction unmatched. This library used roughly 370 ng RNA and molecular barcoded adaptors spanning alpha/delta and beta/gamma chains. Each CDR3 protein is one row after TCRdb ran MiXCR on the reads. The table includes more than 100,000 distinct CDR3 sequences, approximately 13% detected once. The receptor was derived from a donor at least 40 years old with multiple myeloma. This chain links TRBV15 with TRBJ2-3; 10 bases line up with TRBD2. The specimen was a population of CD138-negative cells sorted from bone marrow. CDR3 nucleotides: TGTGCCACCAGCAGTTTTCTAGCGGGAGCAACAGATACGCAGTATTTT. Encoded protein: CATSSFLAGATDTQYF.